This T cell receptor beta chain was observed in a study of T cells in tumors after PD-1 blockade. The germline V and J ends were trimmed by 4 bases and 2 bases, with 15 bases remaining between them. Germline V gene data show CDR1 as SGHNT and CDR2 as YYREEE (reference sequence). The CDR3 sequence is 15 residues long. Libraries were prepared by immunoSEQ multiplex PCR; TCRdb keeps only in-frame clonotypes and omits some of them. This table has about 47,000 clones, roughly 73% appearing once. Input was roughly 600 ng to 6,004 ng of genomic DNA from tumor or blood. This clone was observed once. This sample comprised PBMCs, obtained before anti-PD-1 treatment. This rearrangement joins TRBV5-4 to TRBJ1-2; D unresolved. This receptor was taken from a human donor with basal cell carcinoma. Here the CDR3 reads CASSVNSDSNYGYTF. Written as DNA, the CDR3 is TGTGCCAGCAGCGTAAACAGTGACTCGAACTATGGCTACACCTTC. The entire variable domain, with the rest obtained from reference TRBV5-4 and TRBJ1-2, is as follows: ETGVTQSPTHLIKTRGQQVTLRCSSQSGHNTVSWYQQALGQGPQFIFQYYREEENGRGNFPPRFSGLQFPNYSSELNVNALELDDSALYLCASSVNSDSNYGYTFGSGTRLTVV.